This entry lists 2 T cell receptor beta chains sequenced from one sample in a study of early T cells in non-severe SARS-CoV-2 infection. TCRdb itself ran the 5' RACE reads through MiXCR, one entry per CDR3 protein. Here the sample spans tens of thousands of distinct CDR3 sequences, under 4.5% being singletons. Material: whole blood. The receptor source for this set is an adult who was a healthcare worker with PCR-confirmed SARS-CoV-2 infection or an uninfected control (not recorded which).

This clonotype was seen at least ten times. The rearrangement links TRBV20-1 to TRBJ2-1; tentatively, D is TRBD2 (7 bases). This CDR3 has 15 amino acids. The germline V and J ends were trimmed by 5 bases and 0 bases, with 14 bases remaining between them. Germline CDR1 DFQATT, CDR2 SNEGSKA (reference sequence). In DNA form, the CDR3 reads TGCAGTGCTTTAGGGGGGGTCAGCTCCTACAATGAGCAGTTCTTC. This translates into CSALGGVSSYNEQFF.

This clonotype was observed many times. This sequence joins TRBV7-9 and TRBJ2-7; no reliable D call. The germline gives CDR1 SEHNR, CDR2 FQNEAQ (reference sequence). The CDR3 contains 13 residues. Trimming shortened V by 4 bases and J by 2 bases, and 9 bases separated the two germline ends. The DNA for the CDR3 is TGTGCCAGCAGCTCTTCGGAAACCTACGAGCAGTACTTC. It specifies CASSSSETYEQYF. Variable domain in full (rest from reference TRBV7-9 and TRBJ2-7): DTGVSQNPRHKITKRGQNVTFRCDPISEHNRLYWYRQTLGQGPEFLTYFQNEAQLEKSRLLSDRFSAERPKGSFSTLEIQRTEQGDSAMYLCASSSSETYEQYFGPGTRLTVT.